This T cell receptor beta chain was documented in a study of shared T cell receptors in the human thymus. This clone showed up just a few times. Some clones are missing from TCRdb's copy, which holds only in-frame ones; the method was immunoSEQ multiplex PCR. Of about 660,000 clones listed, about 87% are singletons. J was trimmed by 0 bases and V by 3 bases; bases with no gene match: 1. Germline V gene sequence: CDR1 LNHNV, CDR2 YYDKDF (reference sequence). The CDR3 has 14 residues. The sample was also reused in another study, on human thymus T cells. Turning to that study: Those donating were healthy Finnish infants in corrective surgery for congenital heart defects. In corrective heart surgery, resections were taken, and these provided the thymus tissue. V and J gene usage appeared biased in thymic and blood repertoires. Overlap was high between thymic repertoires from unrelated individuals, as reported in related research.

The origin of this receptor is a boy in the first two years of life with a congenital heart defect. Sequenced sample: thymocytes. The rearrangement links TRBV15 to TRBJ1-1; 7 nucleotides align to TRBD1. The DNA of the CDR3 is TGTGCCACCAGCAGGGACAGGTTGAACACTGAAGCTTTCTTT. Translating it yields CATSRDRLNTEAFF.